A selection of T cell receptor beta chains follows, all from one sample in a study of regulatory T cells in long-lasting Graves disease. MiXCR, run by TCRdb on the multiplex PCR reads, gives a single entry per CDR3 protein. Here the sample spans fewer than 500,000 distinct CDR3 sequences, 15% to 20% being singletons. Separately, the same data were catalogued under a study of T cells in Graves' hyperthyroidism and ophthalmopathy.

The sequencing here drew on peripheral blood mononuclear cells (PBMCs), taken at new diagnosis, from a patient treated with antithyroid drugs. These receptors all come from a man in his forties with Graves disease. CDR3s include the opening cysteine and the closing phenylalanine or tryptophan. D genes are given only for firm matches. Clone sizes are given selectively: once, few, many, or a class where the clone is expanded.

clone size	V gene	D gene	J gene	CDR3 protein	CDR3 DNA
few	TRBV2	-	TRBJ1-5	CASWGQDSNQPQHF	TGTGCCAGTTGGGGGCAGGATAGCAATCAGCCCCAGCATTTT
-	TRBV11-3	-	TRBJ2-2	CASSLVRDHGHTGELFF	TGTGCCAGCAGCTTAGTACGGGATCACGGACACACCGGGGAGCTGTTTTTT
once	TRBV10-3	TRBD2	TRBJ2-7	CAISGQQLAGEGEQYF	TGTGCCATCAGTGGCCAACAACTAGCGGGAGAGGGCGAGCAGTACTTC
many	TRBV28	TRBD1	TRBJ1-1	CASTGTGGYTEAFF	TGTGCCAGCACCGGGACAGGGGGCTACACTGAAGCTTTCTTT
few	TRBV6-5	-	TRBJ1-2	CASSYSVERGYTF	TGTGCCAGCAGTTACTCCGTCGAACGCGGCTACACCTTC
many	TRBV5-1	-	TRBJ2-5	CASSPKPRDRETQYF	TGCGCCAGCAGCCCAAAACCCAGGGATCGGGAGACCCAGTACTTC
many	TRBV2	-	TRBJ2-7	CASSEERVYEQYF	TGTGCCAGCAGTGAGGAGCGGGTGTACGAGCAGTACTTC
few	TRBV9	TRBD2	TRBJ2-1	CASSVAVAGGGDEQFF	TGTGCCAGCAGCGTAGCGGTAGCGGGAGGAGGCGATGAGCAGTTCTTC
many	TRBV30	TRBD1	TRBJ2-5	CAWSNPGTGESGGYF	TGTGCCTGGAGTAATCCCGGGACAGGGGAGTCGGGGGGTTACTTC
many	TRBV6-1	TRBD1	TRBJ2-7	CASRGGQGGYEQYF	TGTGCCAGCAGAGGTGGACAGGGAGGATACGAGCAGTACTTC
many	TRBV20-1	-	TRBJ2-1	CSASSTSRGNEQFF	TGCAGTGCTAGTTCCACTAGCCGCGGCAATGAGCAGTTCTTC
-	TRBV20-1	-	TRBJ2-7	CSASPAASSYEQYF	TGCAGTGCTAGTCCGGCAGCCAGCTCCTACGAGCAGTACTTC
-	TRBV20-1	-	TRBJ2-2	CSARERLNTGELFF	TGCAGTGCTAGAGAGAGACTGAACACCGGGGAGCTGTTTTTT
many	TRBV28	-	TRBJ1-2	CASSPATYYGYTF	TGTGCCAGCAGCCCTGCAACGTACTATGGCTACACCTTC
many	TRBV5-1	-	TRBJ1-1	CASSYNSEEAFF	TGCGCCAGCAGCTACAATTCAGAGGAAGCTTTCTTT
-	TRBV28	TRBD2	TRBJ2-1	CASSFLAGEGTTYNEQFF	TGTGCCAGCAGTTTCCTAGCCGGGGAGGGGACGACCTACAATGAGCAGTTCTTC
few	TRBV20-1	-	TRBJ2-3	CSAPGQPDTQYF	TGCAGTGCTCCAGGACAGCCAGATACGCAGTATTTT
few	TRBV7-3	-	TRBJ2-7	CASSFQPSGEQYF	TGTGCCAGCAGCTTTCAACCGTCGGGGGAGCAGTACTTC
few	TRBV19	TRBD1	TRBJ2-3	CASSPRDRGTYTQYF	TGTGCCAGTAGCCCACGGGACAGGGGCACATATACGCAGTATTTT
-	TRBV10-2	-	TRBJ2-1	CATQGLYNEQFF	TGCGCCACCCAAGGACTCTACAATGAGCAGTTCTTC
-	TRBV28	TRBD1	TRBJ2-7	CASSRQGLKEQYF	TGTGCCAGCAGCCGACAGGGTCTAAAGGAGCAGTACTTC
many	TRBV10-3	TRBD1	TRBJ2-7	CAISERTGAHTLTYEQYF	TGTGCCATCAGTGAAAGGACAGGGGCCCACACCTTAACCTACGAGCAGTACTTC
many	TRBV3-1	TRBD1	TRBJ2-3	CASSQWDREADTQYF	TGTGCCAGCAGCCAATGGGACAGGGAGGCAGATACGCAGTATTTT
few	TRBV3-1	-	TRBJ2-5	CASSQNRRYQETQYF	TGTGCCAGCAGCCAAAACAGGCGGTACCAAGAGACCCAGTACTTC
many	TRBV20-1	-	TRBJ2-3	CSARTDPPTDTQYF	TGCAGTGCTAGAACAGACCCCCCCACAGATACGCAGTATTTT
-	TRBV5-6	TRBD1	TRBJ2-4	CASSLDRGRPNRAKNIQYF	TGTGCCAGCAGCTTGGACAGGGGGCGCCCAAACCGAGCCAAAAACATTCAGTACTTC
many	TRBV5-1	-	TRBJ2-1	CASSLGADQFF	TGCGCCAGCAGCTTGGGCGCAGACCAGTTCTTC
once	TRBV7-9	-	TRBJ2-2	CASSLEKRIINTGELFF	TGTGCCAGCAGCTTAGAGAAACGTATTATAAACACCGGGGAGCTGTTTTTT
many	TRBV7-2	-	TRBJ2-1	CASSPELAPEQFF	TGTGCCAGCAGCCCCGAACTGGCCCCGGAGCAGTTCTTC
many	TRBV2	TRBD2	TRBJ2-1	CASRQSGRGQFF	TGTGCCAGCAGGCAGAGCGGGAGGGGGCAGTTCTTC
-	TRBV20-1	-	TRBJ2-3	CSARPGNTQYF	TGCAGTGCTAGACCCGGGAATACGCAGTATTTT
many	TRBV11-2	TRBD1	TRBJ1-5	CASSPGQGLLNQPQHF	TGTGCCAGCAGCCCTGGACAGGGCCTTCTCAATCAGCCCCAGCATTTT
few	TRBV9	-	TRBJ2-7	CASSVGTEVVYEQYF	TGTGCCAGCAGCGTAGGGACAGAAGTAGTCTACGAGCAGTACTTC
many	TRBV18	TRBD1	TRBJ2-7	CASSRDRGHVEQYF	TGTGCCAGCTCACGGGACAGGGGGCACGTCGAGCAGTACTTC
-	TRBV28	-	TRBJ1-4	CASSLFTTNEKLFF	TGTGCCAGCAGCCTTTTCACAACTAATGAAAAACTGTTTTTT
-	TRBV5-1	-	TRBJ2-5	CASSLGPHRGTQYF	TGCGCCAGCAGCTTGGGCCCGCACCGGGGGACCCAGTACTTC
many	TRBV30	TRBD2	TRBJ2-5	CAWTPPRGRPQETQYF	TGTGCCTGGACCCCCCCCCGCGGGAGGCCCCAAGAGACCCAGTACTTC
-	TRBV19	-	TRBJ1-5	CASSNTNQPQHF	TGTGCCAGTAGTAATACCAATCAGCCCCAGCATTTT
-	TRBV20-1	TRBD1	TRBJ1-6	CSARRVIGTVVSPLHF	TGCAGTGCTAGGAGGGTAATCGGGACAGTGGTTTCACCCCTCCACTTT
-	TRBV6-9	-	TRBJ1-2	CASSYSNSRGNGYTF	TGTGCCAGCAGTTACTCGAATTCGAGAGGGAATGGCTACACCTTC
many	TRBV3-1	-	TRBJ2-4	CASSQEAGGADIQYF	TGTGCCAGCAGCCAAGAAGCCGGTGGGGCGGACATTCAGTACTTC
many	TRBV9	TRBD2	TRBJ2-3	CASSVAGLAGGTDTQYF	TGTGCCAGCAGCGTAGCTGGCCTAGCGGGAGGGACAGATACGCAGTATTTT
few	TRBV7-6	TRBD1	TRBJ1-5	CASSSGTASNQPQHF	TGTGCCAGCAGCTCCGGGACAGCCAGCAATCAGCCCCAGCATTTT
many	TRBV5-1	TRBD1	TRBJ2-3	CASSSRRQGYLTDTQYF	TGCGCCAGCAGCTCCCGGAGACAGGGGTACCTCACAGATACGCAGTATTTT
many	TRBV3-1	TRBD2	TRBJ2-5	CASSPKSSGRETQYF	TGTGCCAGCAGCCCGAAATCTAGCGGGCGGGAGACCCAGTACTTC
many	TRBV11-2	-	TRBJ2-7	CASSQQGTEQYF	TGTGCCAGCAGCCAACAGGGAACCGAGCAGTACTTC
many	TRBV14	-	TRBJ2-7	CASSQAVRADRSHEQYF	TGTGCCAGCAGCCAGGCAGTGAGAGCGGACCGCAGCCACGAGCAGTACTTC
many	TRBV24-1	-	TRBJ1-1	CATSDRRGDSEAFF	TGTGCCACCAGTGACCGAAGGGGGGATAGTGAAGCTTTCTTT
many	TRBV28	-	TRBJ2-5	CASSLALLFGQETQYF	TGTGCCAGCAGTTTAGCTCTATTATTCGGCCAAGAGACCCAGTACTTC